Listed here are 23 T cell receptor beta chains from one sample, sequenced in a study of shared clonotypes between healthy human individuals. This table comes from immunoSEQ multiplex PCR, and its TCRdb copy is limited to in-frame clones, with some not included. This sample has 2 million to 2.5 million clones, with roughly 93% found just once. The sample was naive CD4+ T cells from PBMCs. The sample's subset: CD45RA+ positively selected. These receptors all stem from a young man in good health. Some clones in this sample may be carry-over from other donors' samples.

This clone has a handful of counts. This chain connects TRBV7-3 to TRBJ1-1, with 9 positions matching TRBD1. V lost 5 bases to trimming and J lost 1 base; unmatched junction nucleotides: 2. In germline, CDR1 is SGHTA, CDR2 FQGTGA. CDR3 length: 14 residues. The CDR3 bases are TGTGCCAGCAGCGAACAGGGGGCGAACACTGAAGCTTTCTTT. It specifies CASSEQGANTEAFF.

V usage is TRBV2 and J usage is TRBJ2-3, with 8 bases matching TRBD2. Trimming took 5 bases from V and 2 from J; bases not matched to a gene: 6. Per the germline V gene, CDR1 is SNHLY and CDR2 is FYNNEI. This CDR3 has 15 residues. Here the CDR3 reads CASSLSGSPTDTQYF. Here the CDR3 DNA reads TGTGCCAGCAGTTTAAGCGGGAGCCCCACAGATACGCAGTATTTT. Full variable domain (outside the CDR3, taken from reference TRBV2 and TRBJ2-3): EPEVTQTPSHQVTQMGQEVILRCVPISNHLYFYWYRQILGQKVEFLVSFYNNEISEKSEIFDDQFSVERPDGSNFTLKIRSTKLEDSAMYFCASSLSGSPTDTQYFGPGTRLTVL.

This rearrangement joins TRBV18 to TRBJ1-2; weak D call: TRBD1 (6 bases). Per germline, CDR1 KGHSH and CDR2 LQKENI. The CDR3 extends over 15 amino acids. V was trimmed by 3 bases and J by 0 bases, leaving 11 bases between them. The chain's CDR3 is CASSPGHSANYGYTF. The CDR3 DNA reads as TGTGCCAGCTCACCGGGACATTCTGCTAACTATGGCTACACCTTC.

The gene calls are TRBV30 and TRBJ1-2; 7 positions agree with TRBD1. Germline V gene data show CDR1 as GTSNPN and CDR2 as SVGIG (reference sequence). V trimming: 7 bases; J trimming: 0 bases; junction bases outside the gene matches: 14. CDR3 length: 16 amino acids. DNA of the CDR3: TGTGCCTATAAAGCTGAGACAGGGCTTTCTAACTATGGCTACACCTTC. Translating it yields CAYKAETGLSNYGYTF.

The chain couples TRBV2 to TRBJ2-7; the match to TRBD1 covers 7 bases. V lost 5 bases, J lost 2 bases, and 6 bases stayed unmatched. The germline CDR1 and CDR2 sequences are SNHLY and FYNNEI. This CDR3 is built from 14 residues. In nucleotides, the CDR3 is TGTGCCAGCAGTTCCCACAGGGGTCCCTACGAGCAGTACTTC. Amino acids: CASSSHRGPYEQYF.

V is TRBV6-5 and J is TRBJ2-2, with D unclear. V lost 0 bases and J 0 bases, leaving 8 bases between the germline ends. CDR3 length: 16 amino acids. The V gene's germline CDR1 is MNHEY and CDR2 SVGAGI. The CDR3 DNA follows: TGTGCCAGCAGTTACTCCGGCAGCGCGAACACCGGGGAGCTGTTTTTT. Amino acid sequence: CASSYSGSANTGELFF.

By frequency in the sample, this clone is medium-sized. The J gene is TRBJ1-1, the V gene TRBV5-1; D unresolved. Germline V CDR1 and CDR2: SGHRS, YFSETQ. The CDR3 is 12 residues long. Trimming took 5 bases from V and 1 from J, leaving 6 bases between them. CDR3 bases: TGCGCCAGCAGTACGGCGAACACTGAAGCTTTCTTT. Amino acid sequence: CASSTANTEAFF.

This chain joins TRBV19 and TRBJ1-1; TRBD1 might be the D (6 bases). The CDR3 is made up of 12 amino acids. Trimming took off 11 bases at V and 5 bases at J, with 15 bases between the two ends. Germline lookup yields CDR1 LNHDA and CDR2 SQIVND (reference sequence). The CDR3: CASQDRTTEAFF. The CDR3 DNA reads TGTGCCTCCCAGGACAGAACGACTGAAGCTTTCTTT. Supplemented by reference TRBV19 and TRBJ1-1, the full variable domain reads DGGITQSPKYLFRKEGQNVTLSCEQNLNHDAMYWYRQDPGQGLRLIYYSQIVNDFQKGDIAEGYSVSREKKESFPLTVTSAQKNPTAFYLCASQDRTTEAFFGQGTRLTVV.

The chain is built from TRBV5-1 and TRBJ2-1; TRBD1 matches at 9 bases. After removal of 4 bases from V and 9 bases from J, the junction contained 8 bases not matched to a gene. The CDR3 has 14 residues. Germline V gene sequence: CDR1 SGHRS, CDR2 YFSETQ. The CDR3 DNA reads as TGCGCCAGCAGCCACCCGACAGGGGGAATTGAGCAGTTCTTC. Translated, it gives CASSHPTGGIEQFF. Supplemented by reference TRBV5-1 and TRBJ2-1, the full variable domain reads KAGVTQTPRYLIKTRGQQVTLSCSPISGHRSVSWYQQTPGQGLQFLFEYFSETQRNKGNFPGRFSGRQFSNSRSEMNVSTLELGDSALYLCASSHPTGGIEQFFGPGTRLTVL.

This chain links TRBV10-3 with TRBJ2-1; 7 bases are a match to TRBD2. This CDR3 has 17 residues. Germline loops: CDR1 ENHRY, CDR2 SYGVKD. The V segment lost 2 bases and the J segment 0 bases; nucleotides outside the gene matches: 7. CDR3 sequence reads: CAISELLLADSYNEQFF. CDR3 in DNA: TGTGCCATCAGTGAGCTCCTGCTAGCGGACTCCTACAATGAGCAGTTCTTC.

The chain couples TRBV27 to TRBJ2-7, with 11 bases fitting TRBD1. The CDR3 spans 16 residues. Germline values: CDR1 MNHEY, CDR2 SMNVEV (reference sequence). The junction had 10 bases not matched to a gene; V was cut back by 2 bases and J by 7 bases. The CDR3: CASSLRRTGGWTEQYF. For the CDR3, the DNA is TGTGCCAGCAGTTTACGCCGGACAGGGGGCTGGACGGAGCAGTACTTC.

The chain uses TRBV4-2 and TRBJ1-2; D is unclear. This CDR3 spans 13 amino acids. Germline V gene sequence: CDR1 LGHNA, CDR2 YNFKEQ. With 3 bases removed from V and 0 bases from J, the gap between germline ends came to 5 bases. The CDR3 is CASSHKANYGYTF. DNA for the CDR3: TGTGCCAGCAGCCATAAGGCTAACTATGGCTACACCTTC.

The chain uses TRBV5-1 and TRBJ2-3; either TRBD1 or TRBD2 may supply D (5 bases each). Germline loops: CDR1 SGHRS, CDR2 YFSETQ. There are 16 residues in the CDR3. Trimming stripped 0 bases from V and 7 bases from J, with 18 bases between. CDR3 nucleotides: TGCGCCAGCAGCTTGGCTCAGGGAAGCGGAGCCTATACGCAGTATTTT. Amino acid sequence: CASSLAQGSGAYTQYF.

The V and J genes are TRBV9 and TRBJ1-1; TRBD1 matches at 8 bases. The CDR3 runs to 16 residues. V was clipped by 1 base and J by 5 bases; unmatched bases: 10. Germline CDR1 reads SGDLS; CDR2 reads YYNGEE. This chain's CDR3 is CASSVSTGTGVTEAFF. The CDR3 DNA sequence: TGTGCCAGCAGCGTATCTACCGGGACAGGAGTGACTGAAGCTTTCTTT.

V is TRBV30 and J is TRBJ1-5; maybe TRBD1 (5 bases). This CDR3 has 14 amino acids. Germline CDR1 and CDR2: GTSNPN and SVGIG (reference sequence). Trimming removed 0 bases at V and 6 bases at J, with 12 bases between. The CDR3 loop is CAWSVPRARQPQHF. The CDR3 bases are TGTGCCTGGAGTGTCCCCAGGGCGCGTCAGCCCCAGCATTTT.

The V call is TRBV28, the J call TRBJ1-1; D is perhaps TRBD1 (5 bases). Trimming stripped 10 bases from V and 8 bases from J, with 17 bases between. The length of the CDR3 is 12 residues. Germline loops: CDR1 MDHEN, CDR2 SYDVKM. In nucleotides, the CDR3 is TGTGCCACCGCCCGGGACGGCCCCGAAGCTTTCTTT. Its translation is CATARDGPEAFF.

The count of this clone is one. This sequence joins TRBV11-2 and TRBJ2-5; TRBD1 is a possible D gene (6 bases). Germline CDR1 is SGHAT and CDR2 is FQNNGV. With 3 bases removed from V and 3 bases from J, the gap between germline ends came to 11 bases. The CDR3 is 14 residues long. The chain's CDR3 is CASSFAWDKETQYF. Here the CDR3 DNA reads TGTGCCAGCAGCTTTGCCTGGGACAAAGAGACCCAGTACTTC.

The CDR3 is CASSLATHSGANVLTF. The CDR3 DNA reads as TGTGCCAGCAGCTTAGCGACACACTCTGGGGCCAACGTCCTGACTTTC. The chain links TRBV7-2 to TRBJ2-6, with D unresolved. The V gene's germline CDR1 is SGHTA and CDR2 FQGNSA. CDR3 length: 16 amino acids. V shed 0 bases and J shed 0 bases, with 6 bases lying between them.

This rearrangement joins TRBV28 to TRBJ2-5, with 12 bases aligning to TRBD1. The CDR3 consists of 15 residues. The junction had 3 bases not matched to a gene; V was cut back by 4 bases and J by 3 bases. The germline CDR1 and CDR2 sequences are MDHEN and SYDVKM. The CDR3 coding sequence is TGTGCCAGCAGTTCCGGGACAGGGGGCGAAGAGACCCAGTACTTC. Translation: CASSSGTGGEETQYF. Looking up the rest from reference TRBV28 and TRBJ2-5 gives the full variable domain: DVKVTQSSRYLVKRTGEKVFLECVQDMDHENMFWYRQDPGLGLRLIYFSYDVKMKEKGDIPEGYSVSREKKERFSLILESASTNQTSMYLCASSSGTGGEETQYFGPGTRLLVL.

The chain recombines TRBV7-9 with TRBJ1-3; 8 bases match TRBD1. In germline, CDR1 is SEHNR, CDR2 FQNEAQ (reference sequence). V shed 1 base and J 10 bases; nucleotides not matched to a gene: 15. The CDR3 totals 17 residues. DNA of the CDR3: TGTGCCAGCAGCTTAGGCCAGACAGGGGCCCAACAACGGACCATATATTTT. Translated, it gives CASSLGQTGAQQRTIYF.

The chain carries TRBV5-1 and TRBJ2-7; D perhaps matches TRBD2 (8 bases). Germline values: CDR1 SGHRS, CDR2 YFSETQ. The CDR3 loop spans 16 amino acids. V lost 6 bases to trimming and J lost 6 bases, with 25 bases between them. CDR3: CASTDRERSGSGEQYF. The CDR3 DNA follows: TGCGCCAGCACCGACAGGGAGAGAAGCGGGAGTGGCGAGCAGTACTTC.

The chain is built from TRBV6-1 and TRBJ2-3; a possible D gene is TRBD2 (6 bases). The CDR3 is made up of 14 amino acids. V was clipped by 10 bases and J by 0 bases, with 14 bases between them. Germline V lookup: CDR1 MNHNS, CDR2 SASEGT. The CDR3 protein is CATLGGDSTDTQYF. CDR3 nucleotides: TGTGCCACCCTGGGAGGTGACAGCACAGATACGCAGTATTTT.

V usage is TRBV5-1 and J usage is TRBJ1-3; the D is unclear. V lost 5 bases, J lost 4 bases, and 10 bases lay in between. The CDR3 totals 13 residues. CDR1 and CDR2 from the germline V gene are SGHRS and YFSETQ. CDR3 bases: TGCGCCAGCAGAAGTGGTGTGGGAAACACCATATATTTT. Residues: CASRSGVGNTIYF.